The 21 T cell receptor beta chains reported below all come from one sample, sequenced in a study of a mutant IDH1 vaccine in newly diagnosed glioma. Time point defined: week 5, during vaccination. The content of each vaccine dose was 300 ug of mutant IDH1 20-mer peptide, and topical imiquimod accompanied it. Method: immunoSEQ multiplex PCR; TCRdb's copy keeps in-frame clones and lacks some. This sample yields over 50,000 clones, of which more than 80% are seen a single time; about 4.6% belongs to the top ten. No antigen is known for these receptors. Sample: PBMCs, taken from a glioma patient whose treatment included an IDH1 peptide vaccine. The receptors derive from a woman in her thirties or forties with glioma.

This clone was seen more than once but under ten times. The V and J genes are TRBV4-2 and TRBJ1-6; tentative D call: TRBD1 (5 bases). Germline CDR1 LGHNA, CDR2 YNFKEQ. This CDR3 is built from 14 residues. V shed 4 bases and J shed 8 bases, with 12 bases lying between them. DNA of the CDR3: TGTGCCAGCAGCCGGACACTTGAGGATTCACCCCTCCACTTT. Translating it yields CASSRTLEDSPLHF.

V usage is TRBV19 and J usage is TRBJ1-1, with D unresolved. The CDR3 has 11 residues. Trimming took off 5 bases at V and 11 bases at J, with 12 bases between the two ends. Germline V CDR1 and CDR2: LNHDA, SQIVND (reference sequence). Written as DNA, the CDR3 is TGTGCCAGTAGTGTTAGGGCCGGCGCTTTCTTT. Protein product: CASSVRAGAFF.

The chain employs TRBV6-1 and TRBJ2-5; 7 bases agree with TRBD2. Germline trimming cut 1 base from V and 5 bases from J; bases unmatched to any gene: 1. The CDR3 is 13 amino acids. Germline CDR1 MNHNS, CDR2 SASEGT. The CDR3 bases are TGTGCCAGCAGTGAAGTGGGGGGGGAGACCCAGTACTTC. Residues: CASSEVGGETQYF.

CDR3 loop: CASIQAPDTLQDEQYF. CDR3 sequence (DNA): TGTGCCAGCATCCAGGCCCCGGACACCCTTCAGGACGAGCAGTACTTC. The chain is built from TRBV6-4 and TRBJ2-7; the D gene is possibly TRBD1 (5 bases). CDR1 and CDR2 from the germline V gene are MRHNA and SNTAGT. The CDR3 contains 16 residues. V lost 7 bases to trimming and J lost 5 bases, with 24 bases between them.

The CDR3 loop is CASSLTAGELFF. The CDR3 nucleotides are TGCGCCAGCAGCCTCACAGCCGGGGAGCTGTTTTTT. The chain carries TRBV5-1 and TRBJ2-2; D unclear. V gave up 4 bases and J gave up 6 bases, with 7 bases separating them. The CDR3 length is 12 residues. Germline V lookup: CDR1 SGHRS, CDR2 YFSETQ.

The chain carries TRBV4-3 and TRBJ1-6; possibly TRBD1 for D (6 bases). Germline assignment: CDR1 LGHNA and CDR2 YSLEER. Trimming left V 1 base short and J 6 bases short, with 16 bases between. The CDR3 runs to 17 residues. CDR3 amino acids: CASSQVGGGGSNSPLHF. The CDR3 DNA reads as TGCGCCAGCAGCCAAGTGGGAGGGGGTGGAAGTAATTCACCCCTCCACTTT.

The V and J genes are TRBV5-4 and TRBJ1-2, with no clear D. Trimming stripped 0 bases from V and 2 bases from J, with 8 bases between. Germline-derived CDR1 and CDR2 are SGHNT and YYREEE (reference sequence). CDR3 length equals 14 residues. For the CDR3, the DNA is TGTGCCAGCAGCTTGGCCTCCCTCAACTATGGCTACACCTTC. Its translation is CASSLASLNYGYTF.

The J gene is TRBJ2-5, the V gene TRBV7-8, with D possibly being TRBD2 (7 bases). CDR3 length: 13 residues. CDR1 and CDR2 (germline): SGHVS, FQNEAQ. Trimming shortened V by 6 bases and J by 5 bases, and 13 bases separated the two germline ends. CDR3 nucleotides: TGTGCCAGCAGTCAAGGGGGGGTTGAGACCCAGTACTTC. Encoded protein: CASSQGGVETQYF.

The J gene is TRBJ2-1, the V gene TRBV6-1; 8 bases align to TRBD2. J gave up 0 bases and V 4 bases, and 11 bases lay outside the gene matches. Germline CDR1 and CDR2: MNHNS and SASEGT. This CDR3 spans 18 amino acids. The CDR3 region is CASSVVWFGTSSYNEQFF. The CDR3 bases are TGTGCCAGCAGTGTTGTCTGGTTCGGGACTAGCTCCTACAATGAGCAGTTCTTC.

CDR3 residues: CASSQGFRSDSYGYTF. The CDR3 DNA reads TGCGCCAGCAGCCAAGGATTCCGCAGTGACTCTTATGGCTACACCTTC. The chain combines TRBV4-3 with TRBJ1-2; D gene uncertain. CDR1 and CDR2 (germline): LGHNA, YSLEER. This CDR3 is 16 amino acids long. Trimming removed 1 base from V and 5 bases from J, with 17 bases in between.

The chain is built from TRBV11-2 and TRBJ1-1; D is uncertain. Between the trimmed V and J ends, which lost 5 bases and 2 bases, there was a span of 12 bases. Germline CDR1 reads SGHAT; CDR2 reads FQNNGV. The CDR3 runs to 14 residues. CDR3 coding DNA: TGTGCCAGCAGCCATAAACGGGGAAACACTGAAGCTTTCTTT. Protein sequence: CASSHKRGNTEAFF.

The V call is TRBV18, the J call TRBJ1-4; D is ambiguous. The CDR3 consists of 16 residues. CDR1 is KGHSH and CDR2 is LQKENI in the germline V gene. V lost 4 bases and J 5 bases, leaving 17 bases between the germline ends. This CDR3 is CASSRDNTRANEKLFF. The CDR3 nucleotides read TGTGCCAGCTCACGGGATAATACAAGGGCCAATGAAAAACTGTTTTTT.

The chain joins TRBV4-1 to TRBJ2-1; D possibly corresponds to TRBD2 (6 bases). This CDR3 is built from 15 residues. In germline, CDR1 is MGHRA, CDR2 YSYEKL. Trimming left V 1 base short and J 5 bases short, with 12 bases between. In nucleotides, the CDR3 is TGCGCCAGCAGCCAAGGGTCGGCGGGGCACAATGAGCAGTTCTTC. Its translation is CASSQGSAGHNEQFF.

This clone was seen once. This rearrangement joins TRBV11-3 to TRBJ1-5; a possible D gene is TRBD1 (6 bases). The CDR3 extends over 17 amino acids. Germline lookup yields CDR1 SGHNT and CDR2 YENEEA. V lost 3 bases and J lost 7, with 22 bases in between. The CDR3 here is CASSFTWDIKNGQPQHF. As DNA, the CDR3 is TGTGCCAGCAGCTTCACTTGGGACATTAAGAATGGGCAGCCCCAGCATTTT.

The CDR3 DNA follows: TGTGCCAGCAGCCACGCACCGGGACTAGGTTCCGAGACCCAGTACTTC. Residues: CASSHAPGLGSETQYF. The rearrangement uses TRBV14 and TRBJ2-5, with 8 nucleotides matching TRBD2. The CDR3 contains 16 residues. Germline CDR1 SGHDN, CDR2 FVKESK. Trimming at V came to 3 bases and at J to 5 bases, leaving 11 bases not matched to a gene.

The chain links TRBV5-1 to TRBJ2-7; D remains ambiguous. V lost 2 bases to trimming and J lost 0 bases, with 9 bases between them. The CDR3 extends over 14 amino acids. Germline CDR1 and CDR2: SGHRS and YFSETQ. The DNA of the CDR3 is TGCGCCAGCAGCTTTTCCCGAAGCTCCTACGAGCAGTACTTC. This gives the protein CASSFSRSSYEQYF. Looking up the rest from reference TRBV5-1 and TRBJ2-7 gives the full variable domain: KAGVTQTPRYLIKTRGQQVTLSCSPISGHRSVSWYQQTPGQGLQFLFEYFSETQRNKGNFPGRFSGRQFSNSRSEMNVSTLELGDSALYLCASSFSRSSYEQYFGPGTRLTVT.

The chain employs TRBV7-8 and TRBJ1-1; the D is unclear. V lost 5 bases and J lost 2, with 15 bases in between. CDR3 size: 15 residues. Germline CDR1 SGHVS, CDR2 FQNEAQ. The CDR3 bases are TGTGCCAGCAGCCCAAGGCGCCAGAGAAACACTGAAGCTTTCTTT. It encodes CASSPRRQRNTEAFF.

The chain employs TRBV5-1 and TRBJ2-5; a weak D match, TRBD2 (7 bases). The CDR3 is 15 residues long. Germline CDR1 and CDR2: SGHRS and YFSETQ. V dropped 5 bases and J dropped 2 bases, with 16 bases sitting between them. This chain's CDR3 is CASRPGRGAQETQYF. The CDR3 nucleotides are TGCGCCAGCAGACCAGGTCGGGGGGCGCAAGAGACCCAGTACTTC. Looking up the rest from reference TRBV5-1 and TRBJ2-5 gives the full variable domain: KAGVTQTPRYLIKTRGQQVTLSCSPISGHRSVSWYQQTPGQGLQFLFEYFSETQRNKGNFPGRFSGRQFSNSRSEMNVSTLELGDSALYLCASRPGRGAQETQYFGPGTRLLVL.

J is TRBJ1-6 and V is TRBV5-6; D gene uncertain. The CDR3 contains 15 residues. The germline V gene has CDR1 SGHDT and CDR2 YYEEEE. Trimming took off 9 bases at V and 3 bases at J, with 16 bases between the two ends. CDR3 protein: CATNLDGDYNSPLHF. In DNA form, the CDR3 reads TGTGCCACCAACCTGGACGGCGACTATAATTCACCCCTCCACTTT.

This clone was seen a single time. J is TRBJ2-3 and V is TRBV4-1; no clear D gene. This CDR3 region has 11 residues. Looked up from germline, CDR1 is MGHRA and CDR2 is YSYEKL. V dropped 4 bases and J dropped 4 bases, with 3 bases sitting between them. The CDR3: CASSLADTQYF. DNA for the CDR3: TGCGCCAGCAGCCTCGCAGATACGCAGTATTTT.

The rearrangement joins TRBV18 to TRBJ1-3; D is undetermined. Germline CDR1 KGHSH, CDR2 LQKENI. This CDR3 is built from 13 residues. V dropped 6 bases and J dropped 0 bases, with 6 bases sitting between them. Written as DNA, the CDR3 is TGTGCCAGCTCCGAGGACTCTGGAAACACCATATATTTT. Amino acid sequence: CASSEDSGNTIYF.